Below, one T cell receptor beta chain is given with its context. Produced via immunoSEQ multiplex PCR; TCRdb's table is partial and in-frame only. Among roughly 130,000 clones listed, roughly 90% were seen once. The record originates from a study of cytomegalovirus exposure and HLA in healthy donors. Trimming cost V 0 bases and J 8 bases, with 14 bases left between them. CDR3 length equals 15 residues. The germline CDR1 and CDR2 sequences are MRHNA and SNTAGT. The sequencing sample was made of PBMCs. The J gene is TRBJ2-1, the V gene TRBV6-4; D is perhaps TRBD2 (7 bases). The receptor comes from a man aged 30 to 39 in good health and CMV-seronegative. This chain's CDR3 is CASSDSPGGADEQFF. CDR3 coding DNA: TGTGCCAGCAGTGACTCCCCTGGGGGGGCGGATGAGCAGTTCTTC.